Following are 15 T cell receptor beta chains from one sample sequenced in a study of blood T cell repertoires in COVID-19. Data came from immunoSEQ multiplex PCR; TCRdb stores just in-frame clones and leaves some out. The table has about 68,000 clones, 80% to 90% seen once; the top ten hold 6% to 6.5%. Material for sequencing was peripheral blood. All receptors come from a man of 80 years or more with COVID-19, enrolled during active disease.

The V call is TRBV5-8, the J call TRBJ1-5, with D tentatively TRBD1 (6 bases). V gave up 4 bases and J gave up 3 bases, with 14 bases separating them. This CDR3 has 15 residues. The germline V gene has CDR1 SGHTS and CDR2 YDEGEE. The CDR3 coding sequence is TGTGCCAGCAGCCCCAGCAGGACAGTCAATCAGCCCCAGCATTTT. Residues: CASSPSRTVNQPQHF.

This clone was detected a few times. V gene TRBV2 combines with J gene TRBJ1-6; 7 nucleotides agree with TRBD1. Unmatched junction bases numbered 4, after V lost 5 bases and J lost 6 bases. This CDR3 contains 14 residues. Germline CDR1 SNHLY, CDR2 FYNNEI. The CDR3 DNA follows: TGTGCCAGCAGTCCGGGACAGCTTAATTCACCCCTCCACTTT. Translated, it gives CASSPGQLNSPLHF. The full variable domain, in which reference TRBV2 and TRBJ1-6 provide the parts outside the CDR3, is EPEVTQTPSHQVTQMGQEVILRCVPISNHLYFYWYRQILGQKVEFLVSFYNNEISEKSEIFDDQFSVERPDGSNFTLKIRSTKLEDSAMYFCASSPGQLNSPLHFGNGTRLTVT.

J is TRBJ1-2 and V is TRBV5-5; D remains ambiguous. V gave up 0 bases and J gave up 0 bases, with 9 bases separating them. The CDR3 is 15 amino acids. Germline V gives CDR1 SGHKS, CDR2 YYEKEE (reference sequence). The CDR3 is CASSLGGGANYGYTF. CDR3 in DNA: TGTGCCAGCAGCTTGGGAGGCGGCGCTAACTATGGCTACACCTTC.

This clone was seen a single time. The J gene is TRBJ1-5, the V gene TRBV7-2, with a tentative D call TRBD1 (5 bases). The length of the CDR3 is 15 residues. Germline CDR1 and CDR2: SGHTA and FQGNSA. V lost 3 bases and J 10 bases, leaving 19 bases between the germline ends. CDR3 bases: TGTGCCAGCAGCTTGGGGGACGGGGGATTGTATCCCCAGCATTTT. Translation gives CASSLGDGGLYPQHF. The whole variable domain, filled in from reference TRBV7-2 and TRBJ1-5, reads GAGVSQSPSNKVTEKGKDVELRCDPISGHTALYWYRQSLGQGLEFLIYFQGNSAPDKSGLPSDRFSAERTGGSVSTLTIQRTQQEDSAVYLCASSLGDGGLYPQHFGDGTRLSIL.

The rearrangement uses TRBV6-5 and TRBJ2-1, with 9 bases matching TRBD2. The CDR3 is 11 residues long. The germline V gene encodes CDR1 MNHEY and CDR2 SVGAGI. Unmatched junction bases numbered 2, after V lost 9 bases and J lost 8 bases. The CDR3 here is CASSGGDEQFF. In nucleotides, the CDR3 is TGTGCCAGTAGCGGGGGCGATGAGCAGTTCTTC.

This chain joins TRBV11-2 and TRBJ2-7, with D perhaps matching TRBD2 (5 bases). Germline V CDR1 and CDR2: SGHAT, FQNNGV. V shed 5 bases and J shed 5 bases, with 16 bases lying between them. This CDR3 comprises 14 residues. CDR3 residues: CASSLGLTMDEQYF. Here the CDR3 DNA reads TGTGCCAGCAGCCTAGGACTGACTATGGACGAGCAGTACTTC.

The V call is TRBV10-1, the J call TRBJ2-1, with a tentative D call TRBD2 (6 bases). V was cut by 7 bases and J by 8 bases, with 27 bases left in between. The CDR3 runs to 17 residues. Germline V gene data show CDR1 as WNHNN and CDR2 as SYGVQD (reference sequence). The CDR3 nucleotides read TGCGCCAGCATCATGGGACTGGAACCCCCCTTTATGGATGAGCAGTTCTTC. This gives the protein CASIMGLEPPFMDEQFF.

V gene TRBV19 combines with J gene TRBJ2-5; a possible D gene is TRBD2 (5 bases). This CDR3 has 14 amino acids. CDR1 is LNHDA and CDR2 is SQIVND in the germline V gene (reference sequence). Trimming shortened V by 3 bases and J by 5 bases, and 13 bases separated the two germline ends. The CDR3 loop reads CASSIRGNWETQYF. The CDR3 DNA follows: TGTGCCAGTAGTATTAGAGGGAACTGGGAGACCCAGTACTTC. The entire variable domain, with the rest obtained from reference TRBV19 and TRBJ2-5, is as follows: DGGITQSPKYLFRKEGQNVTLSCEQNLNHDAMYWYRQDPGQGLRLIYYSQIVNDFQKGDIAEGYSVSREKKESFPLTVTSAQKNPTAFYLCASSIRGNWETQYFGPGTRLLVL.

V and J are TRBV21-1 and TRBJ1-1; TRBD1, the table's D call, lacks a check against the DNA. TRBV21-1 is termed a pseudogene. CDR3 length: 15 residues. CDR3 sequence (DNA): TGTGCCAGCAGCAAAGAGTACAGGGAGAACACTGAAGCTTTCTTT. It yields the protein CASSKEYRENTEAFF.

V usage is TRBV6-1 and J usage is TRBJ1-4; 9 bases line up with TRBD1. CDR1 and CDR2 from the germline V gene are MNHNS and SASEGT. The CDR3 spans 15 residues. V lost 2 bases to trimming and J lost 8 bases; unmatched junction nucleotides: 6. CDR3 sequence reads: CASSELQGAWEKLFF. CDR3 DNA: TGTGCCAGCAGTGAACTACAGGGGGCTTGGGAAAAACTGTTTTTT.

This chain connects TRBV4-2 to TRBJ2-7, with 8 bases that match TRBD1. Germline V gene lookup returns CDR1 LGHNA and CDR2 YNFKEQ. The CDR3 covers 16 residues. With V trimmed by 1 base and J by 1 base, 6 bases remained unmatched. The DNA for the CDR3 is TGTGCCAGCAGCCAAGGGGACAGGAGAGTATCCTACGAGCAGTACTTC. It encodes CASSQGDRRVSYEQYF.

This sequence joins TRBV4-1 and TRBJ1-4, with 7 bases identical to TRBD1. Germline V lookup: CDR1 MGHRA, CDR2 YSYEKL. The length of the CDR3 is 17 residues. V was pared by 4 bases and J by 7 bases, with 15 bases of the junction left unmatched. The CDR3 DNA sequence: TGCGCCAGCAGCCGACGAATTCCAGGGGGTGAGGGTGAAAAACTGTTTTTT. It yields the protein CASSRRIPGGEGEKLFF.

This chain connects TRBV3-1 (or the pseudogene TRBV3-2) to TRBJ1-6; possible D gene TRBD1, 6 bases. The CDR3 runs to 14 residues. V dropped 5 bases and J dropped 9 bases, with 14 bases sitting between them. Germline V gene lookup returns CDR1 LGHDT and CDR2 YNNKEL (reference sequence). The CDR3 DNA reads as TGTGCCAGCAGCGACACAGGGTTTGCTTCACCCCTCCACTTT. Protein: CASSDTGFASPLHF.

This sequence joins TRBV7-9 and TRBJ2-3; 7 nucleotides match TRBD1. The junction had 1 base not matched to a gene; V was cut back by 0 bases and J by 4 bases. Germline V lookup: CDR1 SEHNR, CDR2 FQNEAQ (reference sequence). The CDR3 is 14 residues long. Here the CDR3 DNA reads TGTGCCAGCAGCTTAGCAACAGGGGCAGATACGCAGTATTTT. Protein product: CASSLATGADTQYF. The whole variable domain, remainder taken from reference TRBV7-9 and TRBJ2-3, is DTGVSQNPRHKITKRGQNVTFRCDPISEHNRLYWYRQTLGQGPEFLTYFQNEAQLEKSRLLSDRFSAERPKGSFSTLEIQRTEQGDSAMYLCASSLATGADTQYFGPGTRLTVL.

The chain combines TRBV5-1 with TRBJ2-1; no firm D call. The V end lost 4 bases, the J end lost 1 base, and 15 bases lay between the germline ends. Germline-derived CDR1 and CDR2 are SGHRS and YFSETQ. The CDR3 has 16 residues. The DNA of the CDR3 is TGCGCCAGCAGCGCCGGTCGGCTCGGGTCCTACAATGAGCAGTTCTTC. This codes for CASSAGRLGSYNEQFF.